A single sample is the source of the 28 T cell receptor beta chains below, sequenced in a study of shared clonotypes between healthy human individuals. TCRdb keeps only in-frame clones here, not all; method: immunoSEQ multiplex PCR. The sample lists roughly 2 million clones, about 94% occurring once. The specimen sequenced was naive CD4+ T cells sorted from blood. Sample subset: CD45RA+ positively selected. The source is a man aged 18 to 29 in good health.

The gene calls are TRBV5-1 and TRBJ2-1; 11 bases match TRBD2. After removal of 4 bases from V and 5 bases from J, the junction contained 5 bases not matched to a gene. There are 15 residues in the CDR3. Per germline, CDR1 SGHRS and CDR2 YFSETQ. The CDR3 DNA follows: TGCGCCAGCAGCGTCGGGACTAGCGGAAACAATGAGCAGTTCTTC. This translates into CASSVGTSGNNEQFF.

The rearrangement uses TRBV6-1 and TRBJ2-2; D is ambiguous. The CDR3 covers 12 residues. With 5 bases removed from V and 6 bases from J, the gap between germline ends came to 7 bases. Germline V CDR1 and CDR2: MNHNS, SASEGT. This CDR3 is CASSFLPGELFF. Here the CDR3 DNA reads TGTGCCAGCAGTTTTCTACCCGGGGAGCTGTTTTTT.

In its sample, this clone was seen once. This chain joins TRBV7-9 and TRBJ1-6; D remains ambiguous. V was cut by 6 bases and J by 1 base, with 7 bases left in between. Germline loops: CDR1 SEHNR, CDR2 FQNEAQ (reference sequence). This CDR3 spans 14 amino acids. The CDR3 loop is CASSAQSYNSPLHF. For the CDR3, the DNA is TGTGCCAGCAGTGCCCAGTCCTATAATTCACCCCTCCACTTT.

This clone was recorded only once. The CDR3 loop is CASNRGPYQETQYF. The CDR3 nucleotides are TGTGCCAGCAATCGGGGACCGTACCAAGAGACCCAGTACTTC. This chain uses TRBV6-5 with TRBJ2-5; D tentatively fits TRBD1 or TRBD2 (5 bases each). Germline V gene lookup returns CDR1 MNHEY and CDR2 SVGAGI. The CDR3 spans 14 residues. Trimming shortened V by 7 bases and J by 0 bases, and 12 bases separated the two germline ends.

J is TRBJ2-7 and V is TRBV5-1; 9 bases are a match to TRBD1. The CDR3 contains 14 residues. V trimming: 4 bases; J trimming: 5 bases; junction bases outside the gene matches: 7. Looked up from germline, CDR1 is SGHRS and CDR2 is YFSETQ. The CDR3 spells CASSIGQGMNEQYF. The CDR3, as DNA: TGCGCCAGCAGCATAGGACAGGGGATGAACGAGCAGTACTTC.

The chain is built from TRBV4-1 and TRBJ2-3; D is uncertain. Trimming left V 0 bases short and J 2 bases short, with 18 bases between. CDR3 length: 18 amino acids. Per germline, CDR1 MGHRA and CDR2 YSYEKL. CDR3 loop: CASSQDHSGVGNTDTQYF. The CDR3 DNA is TGCGCCAGCAGCCAAGACCATTCTGGAGTCGGAAACACAGATACGCAGTATTTT.

The chain recombines TRBV6-6 with TRBJ1-6, with a weak D call TRBD1 (6 bases). V shed 7 bases and J shed 7 bases, with 14 bases lying between them. From germline, CDR1 is MNHNY and CDR2 SVGAGI (reference sequence). The CDR3 runs 14 residues. The CDR3 sequence is CASMIQGLNSPLHF. In DNA, the CDR3 is TGTGCCAGCATGATACAGGGTTTGAATTCACCCCTCCACTTT.

The V call is TRBV7-9, the J call TRBJ1-4, with D perhaps matching TRBD1 (6 bases). CDR3 size: 16 residues. Between the trimmed V and J ends, which lost 4 bases and 8 bases, there was a span of 20 bases. Germline V gene data show CDR1 as SEHNR and CDR2 as FQNEAQ (reference sequence). CDR3 residues: CASSSGGLGTKEKLFF. As DNA, the CDR3 is TGTGCCAGCAGCTCGGGGGGACTCGGGACAAAAGAAAAACTGTTTTTT.

This clone has only a few counts. The chain has TRBV30 and TRBJ1-5, with D unclear. Trimming shortened V by 0 bases and J by 6 bases, and 6 bases separated the two germline ends. Germline loops: CDR1 GTSNPN, CDR2 SVGIG (reference sequence). CDR3 length: 12 amino acids. CDR3 in amino acids: CAWSVLGQPQHF. The CDR3 coding sequence is TGTGCCTGGAGTGTACTGGGTCAGCCCCAGCATTTT.

This sequence joins TRBV4-1 and TRBJ2-7, with 8 positions matching TRBD1. Germline V gene lookup returns CDR1 MGHRA and CDR2 YSYEKL. The CDR3 totals 15 residues. J gave up 3 bases and V 4 bases, and 8 bases lay outside the gene matches. CDR3: CASSRSTQGDYEQYF. CDR3 DNA sequence: TGCGCCAGCAGCCGGTCTACACAGGGGGACTACGAGCAGTACTTC.

V gene TRBV27 combines with J gene TRBJ1-3; D is unclear. CDR1 MNHEY and CDR2 SMNVEV come from the germline V gene (reference sequence). The CDR3 consists of 16 residues. Trimming removed 8 bases at V and 1 base at J, with 18 bases between. The CDR3 here is CASAPLARKSGNTIYF. As DNA, the CDR3 is TGTGCCAGCGCCCCCCTGGCCCGGAAATCTGGAAACACCATATATTTT.

This clone has only one observation. This CDR3 is also generated by other DNA sequences in the sample. This chain uses TRBV11-2 with TRBJ2-5; no firm D call. V was cut by 1 base and J by 5 bases, with 8 bases left in between. CDR3 length equals 13 residues. The germline gives CDR1 SGHAT, CDR2 FQNNGV. The CDR3 sequence is CASSLGDAETQYF. The DNA for the CDR3 is TGTGCCAGCAGCTTAGGCGACGCGGAGACCCAGTACTTC.

CDR3 nucleotide sequence: TGCAGTTTGGTCTCAAACACTGAAGCTTTCTTT. This encodes CSLVSNTEAFF. The chain is built from TRBV20-1 and TRBJ1-1; D not resolved. Trimming shortened V by 8 bases and J by 2 bases, and 9 bases separated the two germline ends. CDR1 is DFQATT and CDR2 is SNEGSKA in the germline V gene (reference sequence). This CDR3 is 11 amino acids long.

Note on this clone: Other DNA sequences in the same sample also yield this CDR3. The rearrangement joins TRBV2 to TRBJ1-1, with 7 positions matching TRBD1. The CDR3 loop spans 14 amino acids. V dropped 4 bases and J dropped 5; count of bases not matched to a gene: 7. The V gene's germline CDR1 is SNHLY and CDR2 FYNNEI. In DNA form, the CDR3 reads TGTGCCAGCAGTGGGACAGGCGGGGGGACTGAAGCTTTCTTT. Translating gives CASSGTGGGTEAFF.

This clone has a handful of counts. The sample carries other DNA sequences with the same CDR3. The rearrangement uses TRBV10-3 and TRBJ1-4; D possibly corresponds to TRBD1 (5 bases). Trimming stripped 0 bases from V and 2 bases from J, with 7 bases between. Looked up from germline, CDR1 is ENHRY and CDR2 is SYGVKD. The CDR3 loop spans 15 amino acids. This chain's CDR3 is CAISESGGTNEKLFF. The DNA for the CDR3 is TGTGCCATCAGTGAGTCGGGGGGGACTAATGAAAAACTGTTTTTT.

The chain has TRBV7-8 and TRBJ1-4; no clear D gene. Trimming stripped 1 base from V and 3 bases from J, with 9 bases between. The CDR3 is made up of 15 amino acids. Germline values: CDR1 SGHVS, CDR2 FQNEAQ. CDR3 residues: CASSLDGTSNEKLFF. The CDR3, as DNA: TGTGCCAGCAGCTTAGATGGAACCTCTAATGAAAAACTGTTTTTT.

V gene TRBV7-2 combines with J gene TRBJ1-2, with 7 bases fitting TRBD1. This CDR3 has 15 amino acids. In germline, CDR1 is SGHTA, CDR2 FQGNSA. The ends lost 4 bases at V and 7 bases at J; junction bases unmatched: 12. The CDR3 DNA is TGTGCCAGCAGCTACTCAGGGACAGCGGGGGGTGGCTACACCTTC. Protein: CASSYSGTAGGGYTF.

This clone was recorded only once. This CDR3 reads CASSFGLAATDTQYF. Written as DNA, the CDR3 is TGTGCCAGCAGCTTCGGACTAGCTGCCACAGATACGCAGTATTTT. The rearrangement uses TRBV7-2 and TRBJ2-3; 8 nucleotides match TRBD2. The length of the CDR3 is 15 residues. Trimming cost V 3 bases and J 2 bases; bases outside gene matches: 4. Germline CDR1 reads SGHTA; CDR2 reads FQGNSA.

The chain couples TRBV5-5 to TRBJ1-2, with unresolved D. V was trimmed by 1 base and J by 4 bases, leaving 5 bases between them. The germline gives CDR1 SGHKS, CDR2 YYEKEE (reference sequence). CDR3 size: 12 residues. For the CDR3, the DNA is TGTGCCAGCAGCTTGTCCACCTATGGCTACACCTTC. Translated: CASSLSTYGYTF.

For this clone: The sample contains more than one DNA sequence encoding this CDR3. The CDR3 region has the DNA TGCGCCAGCAGTGAGTCTACTAACTATGGCTACACCTTC. This sequence encodes CASSESTNYGYTF. The chain links TRBV10-1 to TRBJ1-2, with unresolved D. Looked up from germline, CDR1 is WNHNN and CDR2 is SYGVQD (reference sequence). The CDR3 extends over 13 amino acids. Deletions cut 0 bases from V and 0 bases from J, with 2 bases between.

This chain uses TRBV5-6 with TRBJ1-6; 8 nucleotides match TRBD1. Germline loops: CDR1 SGHDT, CDR2 YYEEEE. V lost 4 bases to trimming and J lost 9 bases; unmatched junction nucleotides: 6. This CDR3 spans 14 amino acids. In nucleotides, the CDR3 is TGTGCCAGCAGCCCGGGACAGGTCGTTTCACCCCTCCACTTT. It encodes CASSPGQVVSPLHF.

The gene calls are TRBV4-2 and TRBJ2-1; TRBD2 agrees at 9 bases. CDR3 length equals 16 residues. Germline-derived CDR1 and CDR2 are LGHNA and YNFKEQ. Trimming removed 4 bases from V and 4 bases from J; junction bases left unmatched: 8. The chain's CDR3 is CASSPSSGSGYNEQFF. For the CDR3, the DNA is TGTGCCAGCAGCCCCAGTAGCGGGAGCGGTTACAATGAGCAGTTCTTC.

V and J are TRBV10-3 and TRBJ2-6; D is perhaps TRBD2 (6 bases). Trimming shortened V by 4 bases and J by 2 bases, and 9 bases separated the two germline ends. CDR1 is ENHRY, CDR2 SYGVKD, per germline. The CDR3 length is 15 residues. The chain's CDR3 is CAISAGGTGANVLTF. The CDR3, as DNA: TGTGCCATCAGTGCTGGAGGGACTGGGGCCAACGTCCTGACTTTC.

Here the CDR3 reads CASSRYGQPNTGELFF. DNA of the CDR3: TGCGCCAGCAGCCGATATGGACAGCCGAACACCGGGGAGCTGTTTTTT. The genes are TRBV5-1 and TRBJ2-2, with a possible D match to TRBD1 (6 bases). Germline CDR1 reads SGHRS; CDR2 reads YFSETQ. Deletions cut 4 bases from V and 0 bases from J, with 13 bases between. The CDR3 runs to 16 residues.

This sequence joins TRBV6-6 and TRBJ2-3; D perhaps matches TRBD1 (5 bases). V lost 2 bases, J lost 4 bases, and 10 bases lay in between. Germline values: CDR1 MNHNY, CDR2 SVGAGI (reference sequence). The CDR3 has 14 residues. The DNA of the CDR3 is TGTGCCAGCAGTTACATTCAGGGTTCAGATACGCAGTATTTT. This sequence encodes CASSYIQGSDTQYF.

This chain connects TRBV6-1 to TRBJ2-7, with 7 bases matching TRBD1. Germline CDR1 is MNHNS and CDR2 is SASEGT. The junction had 11 bases not matched to a gene; V was cut back by 6 bases and J by 3 bases. The CDR3 has 15 amino acids. CDR3 in amino acids: CASRRQGIPDYEQYF. The CDR3 coding sequence is TGTGCCAGCAGAAGACAGGGAATTCCGGACTACGAGCAGTACTTC.

The chain links TRBV5-1 to TRBJ2-2; TRBD2 might be the D (5 bases). The CDR3 consists of 16 residues. Germline V gene sequence: CDR1 SGHRS, CDR2 YFSETQ. Trimming took off 0 bases at V and 4 bases at J, with 13 bases between the two ends. The CDR3 spells CASSLGGSVITGELFF. CDR3 in DNA: TGCGCCAGCAGCTTGGGCGGTAGCGTCATCACCGGGGAGCTGTTTTTT.

The CDR3: CASSYPAGGGSGELFF. The CDR3 bases are TGTGCCAGCAGTTACCCGGCAGGGGGCGGCTCCGGGGAGCTGTTTTTT. The chain recombines TRBV6-5 with TRBJ2-2; 8 bases are shared with TRBD1. The CDR3 contains 16 residues. CDR1 is MNHEY and CDR2 is SVGAGI in the germline V gene. The trim removed 2 bases at V and 6 bases at J, leaving 8 bases unmatched.